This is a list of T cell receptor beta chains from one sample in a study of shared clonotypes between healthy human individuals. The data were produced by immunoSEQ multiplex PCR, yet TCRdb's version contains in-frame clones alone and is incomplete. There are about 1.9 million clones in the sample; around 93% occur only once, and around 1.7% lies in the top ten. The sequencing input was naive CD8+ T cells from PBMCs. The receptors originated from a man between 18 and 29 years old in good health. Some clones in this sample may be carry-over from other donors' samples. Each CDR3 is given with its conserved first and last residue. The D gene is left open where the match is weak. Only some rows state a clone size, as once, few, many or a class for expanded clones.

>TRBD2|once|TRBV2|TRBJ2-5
CASSDPRGVDETQYF
TGTGCCAGCAGCGACCCTCGGGGGGTCGATGAGACCCAGTACTTC
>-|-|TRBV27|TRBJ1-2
CASKTAGQSYGYTF
TGTGCCAGCAAAACCGCGGGGCAGTCGTATGGCTACACCTTC
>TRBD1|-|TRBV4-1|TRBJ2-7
CASSQRLGTGTYEQYF
TGCGCCAGCAGCCAGCGCCTTGGGACAGGAACCTACGAGCAGTACTTC
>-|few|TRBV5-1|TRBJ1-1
CASSFRTFDTEAFF
TGCGCCAGCAGCTTCCGGACATTTGACACTGAAGCTTTCTTT
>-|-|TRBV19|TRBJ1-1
CASSIDHAASTEAFF
TGTGCCAGTAGTATAGATCATGCAGCCTCCACTGAAGCTTTCTTT
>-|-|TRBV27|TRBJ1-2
CASSLSLDTSPGGYTF
TGTGCCAGCAGTTTATCCCTGGACACCTCCCCGGGGGGCTACACCTTC
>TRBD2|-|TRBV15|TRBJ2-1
CATSSSRTSGSNEQFF
TGTGCCACCAGCAGTTCCCGGACTAGCGGGAGCAATGAGCAGTTCTTC
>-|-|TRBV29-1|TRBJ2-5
CSVGAREGRMKETQYF
TGCAGCGTTGGGGCCCGGGAAGGAAGGATGAAAGAGACCCAGTACTTC
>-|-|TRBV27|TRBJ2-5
CASSPLEFPESQYF
TGTGCCAGCAGTCCACTGGAGTTCCCCGAGTCCCAGTACTTC
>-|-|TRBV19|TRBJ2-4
CASSSRNIAKNIQYF
TGTGCCAGCTCGTCCAGGAACATAGCCAAAAACATTCAGTACTTC
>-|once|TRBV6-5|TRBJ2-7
CASSLGGYGEQYF
TGTGCCAGCAGTCTCGGCGGCTACGGCGAGCAGTACTTC
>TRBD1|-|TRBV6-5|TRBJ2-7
CASRLRTGAGYEQYF
TGTGCCAGCCGCCTCCGGACAGGTGCCGGTTACGAGCAGTACTTC
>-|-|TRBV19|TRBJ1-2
CASSVRTLNYGYTF
TGTGCCAGTAGTGTCAGGACCCTTAACTATGGCTACACCTTC
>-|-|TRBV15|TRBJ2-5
CATSREKFQETQYF
TGTGCCACCAGCAGAGAGAAGTTCCAAGAGACCCAGTACTTC
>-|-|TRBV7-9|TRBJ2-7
CASSLGGASYEQYF
TGTGCCAGCAGCTTAGGGGGGGCCTCCTACGAGCAGTACTTC
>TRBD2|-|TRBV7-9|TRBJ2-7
CASSFTLAGVGSYEQYF
TGTGCCAGCAGCTTTACCCTAGCGGGAGTCGGATCCTACGAGCAGTACTTC
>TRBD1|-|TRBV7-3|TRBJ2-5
CASSLRGQGIGETQYF
TGTGCCAGCAGCTTACGAGGACAGGGTATCGGAGAGACCCAGTACTTC
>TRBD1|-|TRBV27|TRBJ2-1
CASSPSTSGQPQFF
TGTGCCAGCAGTCCAAGCACTTCGGGACAGCCGCAGTTCTTC
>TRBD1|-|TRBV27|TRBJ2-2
CASSPRDRPNTGELFF
TGTGCCAGCAGTCCGAGGGACAGACCGAACACCGGGGAGCTGTTTTTT
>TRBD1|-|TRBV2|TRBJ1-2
CASVSPGGVYGYTF
TGTGCCAGTGTAAGTCCAGGGGGCGTCTATGGCTACACCTTC
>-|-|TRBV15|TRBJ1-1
CATSNQNKDFF
TGTGCCACCAGCAACCAGAACAAGGATTTCTTT
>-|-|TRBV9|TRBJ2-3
CASSPPTTHSDTQYF
TGTGCCAGCAGCCCCCCGACAACCCACTCAGATACGCAGTATTTT
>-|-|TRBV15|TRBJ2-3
CATSSGWADTQYF
TGTGCCACCAGCTCCGGATGGGCAGATACGCAGTATTTT
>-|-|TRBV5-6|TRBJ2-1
CASSFVGSEDEQFF
TGTGCCAGCAGCTTCGTGGGCTCGGAGGATGAGCAGTTCTTC
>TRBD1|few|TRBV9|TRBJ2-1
CASSAGQGSSYNEQFF
TGTGCCAGCAGCGCTGGACAGGGAAGCTCCTACAATGAGCAGTTCTTC
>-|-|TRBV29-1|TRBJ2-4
CSVRTEKNIQYF
TGCAGCGTTAGGACTGAGAAAAACATTCAGTACTTC
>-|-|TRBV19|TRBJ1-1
CASTYHRGLLEEAFF
TGTGCCAGTACCTACCATCGGGGACTTTTGGAAGAAGCTTTCTTT
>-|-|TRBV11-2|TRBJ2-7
CASSHEGAPSYEQYF
TGTGCCAGCAGCCACGAGGGAGCCCCCTCCTACGAGCAGTACTTC
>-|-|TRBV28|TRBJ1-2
CASSLDRGSNYGYTF
TGTGCCAGCAGTTTAGATAGGGGTTCCAACTATGGCTACACCTTC
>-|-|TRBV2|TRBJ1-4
CASSEGTVMYEKLFF
TGTGCCAGCAGTGAGGGGACGGTCATGTACGAAAAACTGTTTTTT
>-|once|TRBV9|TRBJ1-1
CASSVAGLSTEAFF
TGTGCCAGCAGCGTAGCAGGACTAAGCACTGAAGCTTTCTTT
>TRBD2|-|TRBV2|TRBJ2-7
CASSEVGASGSGNYEQYF
TGTGCCAGCAGTGAAGTTGGGGCTAGCGGGAGCGGGAACTACGAGCAGTACTTC
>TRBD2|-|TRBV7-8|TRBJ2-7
CASSFDAFVAGATSYEQYF
TGTGCCAGCAGCTTCGACGCTTTTGTCGCGGGAGCGACCTCCTACGAGCAGTACTTC
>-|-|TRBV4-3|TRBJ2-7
CASSQEWQEGLEQYF
TGCGCCAGCAGCCAAGAGTGGCAGGAGGGACTCGAGCAGTACTTC
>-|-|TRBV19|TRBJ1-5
CASSVDRSGDQPQHF
TGTGCCAGTAGTGTAGACAGGTCGGGCGATCAGCCCCAGCATTTT
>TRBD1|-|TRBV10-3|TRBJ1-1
CAISERGDRGTEAFF
TGTGCCATCAGTGAGAGGGGGGACAGGGGGACTGAAGCTTTCTTT
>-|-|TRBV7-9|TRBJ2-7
CASSVKGQSPPDEQYF
TGTGCCAGCAGCGTAAAAGGACAGTCCCCTCCCGACGAGCAGTACTTC
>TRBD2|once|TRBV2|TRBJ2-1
CAGMTTSGSRSYNEQFF
TGTGCCGGAATGACGACTAGCGGGAGTAGGTCCTACAATGAGCAGTTCTTC
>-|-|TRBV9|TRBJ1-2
CASSVEENYGYTF
TGTGCCAGCAGCGTAGAAGAAAACTATGGCTACACCTTC
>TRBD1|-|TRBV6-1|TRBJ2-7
CASSEGTALSYEQYF
TGTGCCAGCAGTGAGGGGACAGCGCTCTCCTACGAGCAGTACTTC
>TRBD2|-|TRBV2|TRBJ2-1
CASSGTHGETSGSSYNEQFF
TGTGCCAGCAGCGGAACCCACGGGGAGACTAGCGGGAGCTCCTACAATGAGCAGTTCTTC
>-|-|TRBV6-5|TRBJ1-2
CASSYGGGGTHYGYTF
TGTGCCAGCAGTTACGGCGGGGGGGGTACTCACTATGGCTACACCTTC
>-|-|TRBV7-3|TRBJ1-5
CASSPYKGGSQPQHF
TGTGCCAGCAGCCCCTATAAGGGCGGTAGTCAGCCCCAGCATTTT
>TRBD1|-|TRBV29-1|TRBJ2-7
CSVWTGGSYEQYF
TGCAGCGTTTGGACAGGGGGCTCCTACGAGCAGTACTTC
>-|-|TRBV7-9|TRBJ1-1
CASSLGPGEAFF
TGTGCCAGCAGCTTAGGACCGGGTGAAGCTTTCTTT
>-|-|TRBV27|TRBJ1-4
CASSPAGTNEKLFF
TGTGCCAGCAGCCCTGCAGGAACAAATGAAAAACTGTTTTTT
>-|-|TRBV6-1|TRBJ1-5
CASSAPRESNQPQHF
TGTGCCAGCAGTGCCCCCAGGGAAAGCAATCAGCCCCAGCATTTT
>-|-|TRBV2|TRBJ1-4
CASRPLGTNEKLFF
TGTGCCAGCAGGCCTCTGGGAACTAATGAAAAACTGTTTTTT
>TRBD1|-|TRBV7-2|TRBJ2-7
CASSLFGVRGSYEQYF
TGTGCCAGCAGCTTATTCGGGGTCAGGGGGTCCTACGAGCAGTACTTC
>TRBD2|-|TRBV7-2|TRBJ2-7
CASSSRLAATYEQYF
TGTGCCAGCAGCTCCAGACTAGCGGCTACCTACGAGCAGTACTTC